This T cell receptor (beta chain) was sequenced for a study of CD8 T cells in ankylosing spondylitis. General study points: Seemingly characteristic of ankylosing spondylitis blood was a TCR beta motif consisting of eight highly homologous variants. Previously reported in reactive arthritis synovial fluid and blood were some of the motif variants. Disease-linked clones displayed a CD8+ phenotype and appeared relatively rarely in peripheral blood.

TCRdb itself ran the 5' RACE reads through MiXCR, one entry per CDR3 protein. The sample shows 210,000 or so distinct CDR3 sequences, roughly 25% of them seen only once. Trimming removed 0 bases from V and 3 bases from J; junction bases left unmatched: 5. This CDR3 has 16 amino acids. Germline values: CDR1 LGHDT, CDR2 YNNKEL (reference sequence). This clonotype has a count of ten or more. Its specificity is not known. The chain employs TRBV3-1 and TRBJ2-7; 10 nucleotides agree with TRBD2. The specimen sequenced was blood, either unsorted or a sorted T cell fraction (not recorded which). The TCR comes from a male donor with ankylosing spondylitis or in good health (not recorded which). CDR3 nucleotide sequence: TGTGCCAGCAGCCAAGAGCGAAGGACTAGCGGCTACGAGCAGTACTTC. Residues: CASSQERRTSGYEQYF.